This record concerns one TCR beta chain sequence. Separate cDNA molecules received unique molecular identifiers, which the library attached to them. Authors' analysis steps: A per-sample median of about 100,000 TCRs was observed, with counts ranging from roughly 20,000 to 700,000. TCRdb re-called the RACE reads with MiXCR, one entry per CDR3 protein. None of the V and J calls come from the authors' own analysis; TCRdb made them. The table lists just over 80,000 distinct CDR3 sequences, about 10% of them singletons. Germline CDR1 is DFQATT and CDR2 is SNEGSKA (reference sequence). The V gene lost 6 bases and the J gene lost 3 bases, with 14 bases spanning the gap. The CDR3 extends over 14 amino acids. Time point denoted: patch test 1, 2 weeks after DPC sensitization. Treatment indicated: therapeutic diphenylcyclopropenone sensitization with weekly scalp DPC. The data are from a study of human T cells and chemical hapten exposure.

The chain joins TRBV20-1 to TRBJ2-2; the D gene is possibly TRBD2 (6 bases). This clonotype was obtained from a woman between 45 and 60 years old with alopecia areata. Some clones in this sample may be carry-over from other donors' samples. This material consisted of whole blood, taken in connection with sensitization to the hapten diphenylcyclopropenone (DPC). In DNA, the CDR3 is TGCAGTGCCGCGGGGAACGGATACACCGGGGAGCTGTTTTTT. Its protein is CSAAGNGYTGELFF.